The 6 T cell receptor beta chains listed next were all sequenced from one sample in a study of beta chain features in type 1 diabetes. Study-wide results and caveats: Significant though moderate, a shortening of TCRB CDR3s appeared in all four CD4+ subsets of Type 1 diabetes patients.

The antigens of these receptors remain unknown. The whole isolated RNA underwent reverse transcription, so sequencing captured expressed TCRB transcripts. The assay was immunoSEQ multiplex PCR, and TCRdb's table has in-frame clones only and misses some. The sample records about 150,000 clones, less than 15% being singletons. The sample comprised central memory CD4+ T cells from blood. The receptors stem from a man aged 18 to 29 with type 1 diabetes.

The V gene is TRBV7-2, the J gene TRBJ2-6; no clear D. V was clipped by 3 bases and J by 1 base, with 7 bases between them. Germline V gives CDR1 SGHTA, CDR2 FQGNSA. This CDR3 is built from 15 residues. The CDR3 DNA is TGTGCCAGCAGCTTGTACGGGTCTGGGGCCAACGTCCTGACTTTC. Its protein product is CASSLYGSGANVLTF.

The chain links TRBV2 to TRBJ2-7, with 8 bases matching TRBD1. The trim removed 3 bases at V and 2 bases at J, leaving 3 bases unmatched. Looked up from germline, CDR1 is SNHLY and CDR2 is FYNNEI. CDR3 size: 14 residues. The CDR3 bases are TGTGCCAGCAGTGACCAGGGGGCCACCTACGAGCAGTACTTC. This translates into CASSDQGATYEQYF. The variable domain in full, completed from reference TRBV2 and TRBJ2-7, reads EPEVTQTPSHQVTQMGQEVILRCVPISNHLYFYWYRQILGQKVEFLVSFYNNEISEKSEIFDDQFSVERPDGSNFTLKIRSTKLEDSAMYFCASSDQGATYEQYFGPGTRLTVT.

This clone was seen only a few times. The chain joins TRBV19 to TRBJ2-3, with 9 bases aligning to TRBD2. The germline CDR1 and CDR2 sequences are LNHDA and SQIVND (reference sequence). Trimming removed 6 bases from V and 4 bases from J; junction bases left unmatched: 8. The CDR3 has 15 residues. The CDR3 here is CASRRTSVSADTQYF. The CDR3 nucleotides read TGTGCCAGTAGACGGACTAGCGTTTCTGCAGATACGCAGTATTTT.

The chain recombines TRBV18 with TRBJ1-1; 7 bases map to TRBD1. The CDR3 is 15 amino acids. The V gene end was trimmed by 3 bases and the J gene end by 0 bases; junction bases not matched to a gene: 4. The germline V gene has CDR1 KGHSH and CDR2 LQKENI. This chain's CDR3 is CASSPGTDLNTEAFF. Here the CDR3 DNA reads TGTGCCAGCTCACCGGGGACAGATTTGAACACTGAAGCTTTCTTT.

Worth noting for this clone: This may be a read error, as it is one base from a much larger clone. The chain carries TRBV9 and TRBJ2-7, with D possibly being TRBD2 (6 bases). CDR1 SGDLS and CDR2 YYNGEE come from the germline V gene. The CDR3 runs 15 residues. CDR3 loop: CARSAGGNVPYEQYF. In DNA form, the CDR3 reads TGTGCCCGCAGCGCTGGAGGGAACGTCCCCTACGAGCAGTACTTC.

This clone was counted only a few times. V usage is TRBV30 and J usage is TRBJ1-1, with D possibly TRBD1 on 6 matching bases. This CDR3 has 14 amino acids. CDR1 GTSNPN and CDR2 SVGIG come from the germline V gene (reference sequence). The V and J ends lost 3 bases and 4 bases respectively, with 15 bases between them. CDR3 sequence (DNA): TGTGCCTGGAGGATACAGGGAGGCGGCACTGAAGCTTTCTTT. Residues: CAWRIQGGGTEAFF.